Reported below is one T cell receptor beta chain. Its antigen remains unknown. The entry originates in a study of cytomegalovirus exposure and HLA in healthy donors. About the study: Drawn from HLA-typed donors, about 85 million unique TCRs were held in an early data release.

PCR used 60 Vbeta primers and 13 Jbeta primers. Under the authors' procedure: In a later analysis, around 12 million of 65 million to 80 million unique beta chains occurred in at least two donors. Clones were read by immunoSEQ multiplex PCR, and TCRdb kept only the in-frame ones, dropping some. V and J calls and clone size are given by that table; D and trimming were obtained from the DNA. The sample lists about 94,000 clones, approximately 74% occurring once. Study observations and caveats: Likely technical artifact: a cluster of highly shared sequence variants. CMV serostatus alone was available as immune exposure information.

The TCR sequence derives from a man aged 25-40 years in good health and CMV-seropositive. The source material was PBMCs.

In DNA, the CDR3 is TGTGCCAGCCGGCGACTAGCGGAAGAGACCCAGTACTTC. This sequence encodes CASRRLAEETQYF. The chain uses TRBV7-2 and TRBJ2-5, with 9 bases aligning to TRBD2. Germline CDR1 reads SGHTA; CDR2 reads FQGNSA. There are 13 residues in the CDR3. J lost 3 bases, V lost 8 bases, and 4 bases had no gene match.